The source of this T cell receptor beta chain is a study of T cells in Graves' hyperthyroidism and ophthalmopathy. General study findings and limits: Blood also contained most expanded thyroid clonotypes above 0.001. Patients with ophthalmopathy were separated from those with stable hyperthyroidism by a 13 V-J model.

Uncontrolled infection, other autoimmune disease, pregnancy and lactation each barred patients from inclusion. V lost 0 bases and J lost 1, with 12 bases in between. Germline assignment: CDR1 GTSNPN and CDR2 SVGIG (reference sequence). The CDR3 has 15 residues. Many counts were recorded for this clonotype. Its antigen is still unknown. Researchers amplified the TCR beta CDR3 regions from RNA transcripts. Researchers ran a first-round RT-PCR on the TCR CDR3 using the HTBI primer set. MiXCR, run by TCRdb on the multiplex PCR reads, gives a single entry per CDR3 protein. The sample has about 640,000 distinct CDR3 sequences; about a fifth are singletons.

Sequenced material: blood. This receptor was identified in a man in his thirties or forties with Graves' ophthalmopathy. The rearrangement links TRBV30 to TRBJ1-1, with D possibly TRBD1 on 5 matching bases. CDR3 amino acids: CAWSVMRQPNTEAFF. CDR3 nucleotide sequence: TGTGCCTGGAGTGTAATGAGACAGCCGAACACTGAAGCTTTCTTT. Based on the CDR3 plus reference TRBV30 and TRBJ1-1, the full variable domain is SQTIHQWPATLVQPVGSPLSLECTVEGTSNPNLYWYRQAAGRGLQLLFYSVGIGQISSEVPQNLSASRPQDRQFILSSKKLLLSDSGFYLCAWSVMRQPNTEAFFGQGTRLTVV.